This TCR beta chain appears in the sequencing data of a study of blood T cell repertoires in COVID-19. The CDR3 spans 15 residues. Trimming removed 4 bases from V and 1 base from J, with 12 bases in between. Germline CDR1 reads SGHRS; CDR2 reads YFSETQ. Authors' data handling: It was from reference gene primer amplification that nucleated cell counts were estimated. The protocol was immunoSEQ multiplex PCR, while the TCRdb copy is restricted to in-frame clones and leaves out a portion. V and J calls and clone size are copied from that table; D and trimming were computed from the DNA. Of roughly 290,000 clones in the sample, around 88% were seen once.

Specimen: peripheral blood. The receptor's source is a young man with acute or convalescent COVID-19. The chain recombines TRBV5-1 with TRBJ1-5; possibly TRBD1 for D (5 bases). In DNA, the CDR3 is TGCGCCAGCAGCCTAAATCAGGGAAGCAATCAGCCCCAGCATTTT. Amino acids: CASSLNQGSNQPQHF.